The 27 T cell receptor beta chains listed next were all sequenced from one sample in a study of radiotherapy plus CTLA-4 blockade in lung cancer. Using immunoSEQ multiplex PCR, the repertoire was profiled, and TCRdb retains in-frame clones only, with some absent. This table holds approximately 47,000 clones, roughly 60% found once. The source material was peripheral blood, sampled from a patient treated with radiotherapy plus ipilimumab. All receptors come from a human donor with non-small cell lung cancer who had a partial response to radiotherapy plus ipilimumab.

This chain connects TRBV28 to TRBJ2-3; D gene unclear. This CDR3 is built from 11 residues. V lost 2 bases and J lost 6, with 3 bases in between. CDR1 and CDR2 (germline): MDHEN, SYDVKM. CDR3 region: CASSLPDTQYF. CDR3 in DNA: TGTGCCAGCAGTTTACCGGATACGCAGTATTTT.

The CDR3 spells CASSIGVTEGETQYF. The CDR3 nucleotides are TGTGCCAGTAGTATAGGGGTAACAGAAGGAGAGACCCAGTACTTC. V gene TRBV19 combines with J gene TRBJ2-5; no clear D. Looked up from germline, CDR1 is LNHDA and CDR2 is SQIVND (reference sequence). V lost 1 base, J lost 4 bases, and 13 bases lay in between. The CDR3 has 15 amino acids.

This clone was observed a few times. The chain is built from TRBV10-3 and TRBJ2-2; 10 bases match TRBD1. Trimming took 4 bases from V and 4 from J; bases not matched to a gene: 6. There are 16 residues in the CDR3. Germline CDR1 reads ENHRY; CDR2 reads SYGVKD. Here the CDR3 reads CAISGGGTGATGELFF. The CDR3, as DNA: TGTGCCATCAGTGGAGGAGGGACAGGGGCCACCGGGGAGCTGTTTTTT.

The chain couples TRBV6-1 to TRBJ1-4; 9 positions agree with TRBD1. CDR1 MNHNS and CDR2 SASEGT come from the germline V gene. After removal of 6 bases from V and 6 bases from J, the junction contained 5 bases not matched to a gene. This CDR3 has 14 residues. Here the CDR3 reads CASRVRDRDEKLFF. The CDR3 DNA sequence: TGTGCCAGCAGGGTCCGGGACAGGGATGAAAAACTGTTTTTT.

This clone is a singleton in its sample. The chain recombines TRBV2 with TRBJ2-1, with TRBD1 as a possible D gene (6 bases). The CDR3 is 15 residues long. The ends were cut back, 7 bases at V and 8 bases at J, with 21 bases in the middle. In germline, CDR1 is SNHLY, CDR2 FYNNEI. The CDR3 DNA is TGTGCCAGCATTCAGGGGCGCCCGGTTTCGGATGAGCAGTTCTTC. Protein sequence: CASIQGRPVSDEQFF.

This clone has only a few counts. The chain carries TRBV5-5 and TRBJ2-3; D possibly corresponds to TRBD1 (5 bases). This CDR3 is built from 14 residues. V lost 4 bases and J lost 2, with 11 bases in between. The germline CDR1 and CDR2 sequences are SGHKS and YYEKEE (reference sequence). The DNA of the CDR3 is TGTGCCAGCAGCCCTTGGGGCTTCACAGATACGCAGTATTTT. Amino acid sequence: CASSPWGFTDTQYF.

The genes are TRBV30 and TRBJ1-2; D not certain. The CDR3 contains 14 residues. Trimming stripped 2 bases from V and 1 base from J, with 11 bases between. Germline V CDR1 and CDR2: GTSNPN, SVGIG (reference sequence). The CDR3 is CAWSKQRINYGYTF. Written as DNA, the CDR3 is TGTGCCTGGAGTAAACAGAGAATTAACTATGGCTACACCTTC.

The chain couples TRBV13 to TRBJ1-3; TRBD1 aligns across 9 bases. The CDR3 runs to 14 residues. Losses at the gene ends were 5 bases for V and 6 bases for J; bases not matched to a gene: 5. CDR1 and CDR2 (germline): PRHDT, FYEKMQ (reference sequence). DNA of the CDR3: TGTGCCAGCAGCACCGACAGGGGGGCAAACACCATATATTTT. Its translation is CASSTDRGANTIYF.

V usage is TRBV7-2 and J usage is TRBJ2-1; 9 positions agree with TRBD1. V trimming: 3 bases; J trimming: 9 bases; junction bases outside the gene matches: 9. This CDR3 is 15 amino acids long. Germline loops: CDR1 SGHTA, CDR2 FQGNSA. CDR3 protein: CASSLGEYRGPEQFF. CDR3 sequence (DNA): TGTGCCAGCAGCTTGGGAGAATACAGGGGGCCTGAGCAGTTCTTC.

Concerning this clone: The germline gene is not matched at one end of the junction; a read error may be the cause. CDR3 DNA: TGTGCTAGCAGCCAAGACAGGACCTCCACCGGGGAGCTGTTTTTT. Translation: CASSQDRTSTGELFF. The rearrangement joins TRBV7-7 to TRBJ2-2; D possibly corresponds to TRBD1 (6 bases). This CDR3 is 15 amino acids long. Germline CDR1 is SSHAT and CDR2 is FNYEAQ (reference sequence).

In its sample, this clone was seen a few times. The rearrangement joins TRBV11-3 to TRBJ2-3; TRBD2 agrees at 8 bases. V lost 5 bases and J lost 1; bases outside the gene matches: 5. In germline, CDR1 is SGHNT, CDR2 YENEEA. This CDR3 is built from 15 residues. For the CDR3, the DNA is TGTGCCAGCAGCCCGGGGGGGGCCGGCACAGATACGCAGTATTTT. Translating it yields CASSPGGAGTDTQYF. The variable domain in full, completed from reference TRBV11-3 and TRBJ2-3, reads EAGVVQSPRYKIIEKKQPVAFWCNPISGHNTLYWYLQNLGQGPELLIRYENEEAVDDSQLPKDRFSAERLKGVDSTLKIQPAELGDSAVYLCASSPGGAGTDTQYFGPGTRLTVL.

J is TRBJ2-1 and V is TRBV29-1; 8 bases align to TRBD1. This CDR3 is built from 13 residues. V was clipped by 3 bases and J by 3 bases; unmatched bases: 1. The germline gives CDR1 SQVTM, CDR2 ANQGSEA. CDR3 sequence: CSVDGQGYNEQFF. CDR3 nucleotide sequence: TGCAGCGTTGACGGACAGGGCTACAATGAGCAGTTCTTC.

The chain links TRBV11-2 to TRBJ1-6, with 7 bases fitting TRBD1. V gave up 2 bases and J gave up 1 base; unmatched junction bases: 8. CDR3 length: 18 amino acids. The germline V gene has CDR1 SGHAT and CDR2 FQNNGV. CDR3 DNA sequence: TGTGCCAGCAGCTTACCTCAGGGGGGAAGATCCTATAATTCACCCCTCCACTTT. Translation: CASSLPQGGRSYNSPLHF.

V usage is TRBV15 and J usage is TRBJ2-6, with a possible D match to TRBD1 (6 bases). This CDR3 spans 15 amino acids. Trimming left V 5 bases short and J 0 bases short, with 8 bases between. Germline CDR1 LNHNV, CDR2 YYDKDF (reference sequence). CDR3: CATSQGSSGANVLTF. CDR3 nucleotide sequence: TGTGCCACCAGCCAGGGGAGCTCTGGGGCCAACGTCCTGACTTTC.

This chain links TRBV4-2 with TRBJ2-4; 14 positions agree with TRBD2. Germline V gives CDR1 LGHNA, CDR2 YNFKEQ. J was trimmed by 6 bases and V by 4 bases; bases with no gene match: 8. CDR3 size: 17 residues. The CDR3 coding sequence is TGTGCCAGCAGCCTCGGGACTAGCGGGGGAGGAGGAAACATTCAGTACTTC. Translated, it gives CASSLGTSGGGGNIQYF.

The chain couples TRBV2 to TRBJ2-1, with D perhaps matching TRBD1 (6 bases). The CDR3 is made up of 13 amino acids. CDR1 is SNHLY and CDR2 is FYNNEI in the germline V gene. The ends were cut back, 4 bases at V and 12 bases at J, with 16 bases in the middle. CDR3 nucleotide sequence: TGTGCCAGCAGTGTAGGGGGAAGGCTGGGGCAGTTCTTC. This gives the protein CASSVGGRLGQFF.

V is TRBV6-6 and J is TRBJ1-3; 7 bases map to TRBD1. Germline CDR1 is MNHNY and CDR2 is SVGAGI (reference sequence). Germline trimming cut 2 bases from V and 8 bases from J; bases unmatched to any gene: 6. The CDR3 spans 14 residues. The CDR3 nucleotides are TGTGCCAGCAGTTACGACAGGGCCAGCGACACCATATATTTT. Amino acid sequence: CASSYDRASDTIYF.

V gene TRBV5-1 combines with J gene TRBJ1-2; weak D call: TRBD1 (6 bases). The CDR3 contains 20 residues. Trimming left V 0 bases short and J 0 bases short, with 24 bases between. Germline V gene sequence: CDR1 SGHRS, CDR2 YFSETQ. The CDR3 DNA sequence: TGCGCCAGCAGCTTGGCAAACTATCCGGGACAAACGATAGCTAACTATGGCTACACCTTC. This translates into CASSLANYPGQTIANYGYTF.

The CDR3 loop is CASSLDRVPGELFF. The CDR3 bases are TGTGCCAGCAGTTTAGACAGGGTCCCCGGGGAGCTGTTTTTT. The genes are TRBV27 and TRBJ2-2; 7 bases align to TRBD1. Germline lookup yields CDR1 MNHEY and CDR2 SMNVEV (reference sequence). V was clipped by 2 bases and J by 6 bases; unmatched bases: 3. The CDR3 extends over 14 amino acids.

The V call is TRBV5-1, the J call TRBJ1-5, with TRBD1 matching over 10 bases. Per germline, CDR1 SGHRS and CDR2 YFSETQ. The V and J ends lost 4 bases and 5 bases, in that order; junction bases with no gene match: 6. The CDR3 contains 15 residues. The CDR3 DNA sequence: TGCGCCAGCAGCATGACAGGGGGCGGTGATCAGCCCCAGCATTTT. This codes for CASSMTGGGDQPQHF.

The chain couples TRBV5-1 to TRBJ2-1, with 16 bases aligning to TRBD2. J was trimmed by 10 bases and V by 3 bases; bases with no gene match: 7. The CDR3 extends over 16 amino acids. CDR1 and CDR2 from the germline V gene are SGHRS and YFSETQ. The CDR3 here is CASSSGLAGGPGEQFF. CDR3 nucleotides: TGCGCCAGCAGCTCGGGACTAGCGGGAGGGCCGGGGGAGCAGTTCTTC.

The chain has TRBV13 and TRBJ1-1; 7 bases fit TRBD1. The CDR3 length is 14 residues. V was clipped by 6 bases and J by 0 bases; unmatched bases: 4. The germline CDR1 and CDR2 sequences are PRHDT and FYEKMQ (reference sequence). Here the CDR3 DNA reads TGTGCCAGCAGTACAGGGGCCATGAACACTGAAGCTTTCTTT. It translates to CASSTGAMNTEAFF.

The chain has TRBV5-1 and TRBJ1-2; 11 bases are a match to TRBD1. The CDR3 extends over 14 amino acids. Germline assignment: CDR1 SGHRS and CDR2 YFSETQ. V was pared by 4 bases and J by 10 bases, with 9 bases of the junction left unmatched. The CDR3 nucleotides are TGCGCCAGCAGCCTGTCCGGGACAGGGGGAAACTACACCTTC. Translating gives CASSLSGTGGNYTF. The entire variable domain, with the rest obtained from reference TRBV5-1 and TRBJ1-2, is as follows: KAGVTQTPRYLIKTRGQQVTLSCSPISGHRSVSWYQQTPGQGLQFLFEYFSETQRNKGNFPGRFSGRQFSNSRSEMNVSTLELGDSALYLCASSLSGTGGNYTFGSGTRLTVV.

This rearrangement joins TRBV11-2 to TRBJ2-3; 8 bases agree with TRBD2. The CDR3 has 16 amino acids. Germline-derived CDR1 and CDR2 are SGHAT and FQNNGV. Unmatched junction bases numbered 3, after V lost 0 bases and J lost 1 base. The CDR3 loop reads CASSLEWRGGTDTQYF. As DNA, the CDR3 is TGTGCCAGCAGCTTAGAATGGCGGGGGGGCACAGATACGCAGTATTTT.

For this clone: Germline is not matched at one junction end, which may reflect a read error. The sample has other DNA sequences that encode this CDR3 too. The chain links TRBV7-3 to TRBJ2-1; 7 bases fit TRBD2. Germline CDR1 is SGHTA and CDR2 is FQGTGA. The CDR3 totals 15 residues. The CDR3 spells CASSLSQGAGNEQFF. CDR3 coding DNA: TGTGCCAGCAGCTTAAGCCAGGGAGCGGGAAATGAGCAATTCTTC.

The chain joins TRBV20-1 to TRBJ2-3; D is undetermined. This CDR3 comprises 11 residues. Trimming took 1 base from V and 7 from J, leaving 6 bases between them. CDR1 DFQATT and CDR2 SNEGSKA come from the germline V gene (reference sequence). The CDR3 DNA follows: TGCAGTGCTAGAGCACTGAATACGCAGTATTTT. Translation: CSARALNTQYF.

The V and J genes are TRBV27 and TRBJ2-5, with 16 bases fitting TRBD2. The CDR3 spans 17 residues. Germline V lookup: CDR1 MNHEY, CDR2 SMNVEV (reference sequence). V dropped 5 bases and J dropped 12; count of bases not matched to a gene: 15. The CDR3 DNA reads as TGTGCCAGCAGTCCGACTATCGGGACTAGCGGGAGGGCCGGGGAGTACTTC. It translates to CASSPTIGTSGRAGEYF.